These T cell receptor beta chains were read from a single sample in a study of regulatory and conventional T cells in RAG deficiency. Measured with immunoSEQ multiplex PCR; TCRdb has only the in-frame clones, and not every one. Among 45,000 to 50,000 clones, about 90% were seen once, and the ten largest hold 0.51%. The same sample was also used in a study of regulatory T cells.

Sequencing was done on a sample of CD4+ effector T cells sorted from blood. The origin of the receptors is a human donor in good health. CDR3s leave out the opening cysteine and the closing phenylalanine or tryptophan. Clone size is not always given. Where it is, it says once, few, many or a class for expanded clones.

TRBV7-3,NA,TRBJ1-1,ASSFRGNTEAF
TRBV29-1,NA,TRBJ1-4,SAALGGSLGEKLF
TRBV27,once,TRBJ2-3,ASSLLGATDTQY
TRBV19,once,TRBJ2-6,ASSIYSLGQSLSGANVLT
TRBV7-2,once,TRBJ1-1,ASSLSTGKVGTEAF
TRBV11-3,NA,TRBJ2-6,ASSLMRVSGANVLT
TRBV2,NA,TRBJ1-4,ASSNRFSEKLF
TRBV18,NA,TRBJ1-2,ASSPDRTNYGYT
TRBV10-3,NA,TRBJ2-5,AISDRGVETQY
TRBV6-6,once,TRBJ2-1,ASSYSAGPGNEQF
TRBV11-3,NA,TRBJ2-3,ASSWGGGSSTDTQY
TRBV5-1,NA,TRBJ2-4,ASSSLDRENIQY
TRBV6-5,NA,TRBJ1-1,ASSYSSRNTEAF
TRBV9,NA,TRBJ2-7,ASSAQPGLAGLPAYEQY
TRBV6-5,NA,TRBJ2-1,ASSTSGGSYNEQF
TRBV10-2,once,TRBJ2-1,ASSVPDEQF
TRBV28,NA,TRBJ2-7,ASSLTSGGLYEQY
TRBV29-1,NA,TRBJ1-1,SVAGQGHTEAF
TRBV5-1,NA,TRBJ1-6,ASSLDGIPRSSYNSPLH
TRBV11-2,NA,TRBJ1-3,ASSLDGQGGRGNTIY
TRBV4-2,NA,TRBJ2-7,ASSTGTSGSYEQY
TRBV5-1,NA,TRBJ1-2,ASSFHLGDNYGYT
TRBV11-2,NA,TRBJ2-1,ASSSYERSPGEQF
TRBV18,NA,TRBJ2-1,ASSPRLSDRTGTKSPYDEQF
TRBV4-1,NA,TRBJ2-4,ASSQEGGAAKNIQY
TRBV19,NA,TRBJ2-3,ASSIARLAGGLGDTQY
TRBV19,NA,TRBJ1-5,ASSPPGQSNQPQH
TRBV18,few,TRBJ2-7,ASSPSVGDIEQY
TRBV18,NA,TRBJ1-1,ASSQGGTMNTEAF
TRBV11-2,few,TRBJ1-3,ASSLSAYSGNTIY
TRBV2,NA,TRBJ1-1,ASSKKGATTEAF
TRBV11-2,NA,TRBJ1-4,ASSFSATNEKLF
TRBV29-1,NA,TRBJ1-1,SVGQGATEAF
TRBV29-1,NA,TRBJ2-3,SVDPLAGGADTQY
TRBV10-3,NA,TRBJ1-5,AISERGNNQPQH
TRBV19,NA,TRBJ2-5,ASSRGGGVMETQY
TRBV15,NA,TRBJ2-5,ATSRDWQETQY
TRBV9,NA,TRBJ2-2,ASSVGLAGGGELF
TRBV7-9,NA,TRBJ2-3,ASSYREAYTDTQY
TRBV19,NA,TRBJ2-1,ASSVVGAGSSYNEQF
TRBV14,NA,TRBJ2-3,ASSQDRGDTQY
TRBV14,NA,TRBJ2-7,ASSRKGARDEQY
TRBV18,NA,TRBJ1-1,ASSLQGESTEAF
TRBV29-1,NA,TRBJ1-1,SGSQVSTEAF